The rows below give T cell receptor beta chains drawn from one sample of a study of blood T cell repertoires in COVID-19. Method: immunoSEQ multiplex PCR; TCRdb's copy keeps in-frame clones and lacks some. The data hold about 200,000 clones, with 83% observed a single time. Material for sequencing was peripheral blood. The receptors originated from a woman aged 40 to 50 with active or convalescent COVID-19. The CDR3 runs from the conserved cysteine through the conserved F or W. D genes are given only for firm matches. The listing skips clone size in some rows; elsewhere it reads once, few, many or a size class.

D gene,V gene,clone size,J gene,CDR3 protein,CDR3 DNA
TRBD1,TRBV11-2,NA,TRBJ2-7,CASSRDRNYEQYF,TGTGCCAGCAGCCGGGACAGAAACTACGAGCAGTACTTC
NA,TRBV2,once,TRBJ2-7,CASRGTPYEQYF,TGTGCCAGCAGGGGGACACCTTACGAGCAGTACTTC
NA,TRBV28,NA,TRBJ1-2,CASSLGGPIANYGYTF,TGTGCCAGCAGTTTAGGTGGGCCCATCGCTAACTATGGCTACACCTTC
TRBD2,TRBV11-3,NA,TRBJ2-1,CASSRLLATPGEQFF,TGTGCCAGCAGCCGCCTACTAGCGACCCCAGGTGAGCAGTTCTTC
NA,TRBV15,NA,TRBJ1-4,CATKRQQADEKLFF,TGTGCCACCAAACGCCAACAAGCGGATGAAAAACTGTTTTTT
NA,TRBV19,NA,TRBJ2-7,CASSPRRETYEQYF,TGTGCCAGTAGTCCTCGGAGAGAGACCTACGAGCAGTACTTC
NA,TRBV9,NA,TRBJ2-1,CASSVGGHLYNEQFF,TGTGCCAGCAGCGTAGGGGGACACCTCTACAATGAGCAGTTCTTC
TRBD2,TRBV5-8,NA,TRBJ2-2,CASSPASGRTGELFF,TGTGCCAGCAGCCCTGCTAGCGGGAGGACCGGGGAGCTGTTTTTT
TRBD1,TRBV10-1,NA,TRBJ1-4,CASSEFRSGGSEKLFF,TGCGCCAGCAGTGAGTTCCGTTCAGGGGGCAGTGAAAAACTGTTTTTT
NA,TRBV3-1/TRBV3-2,NA,TRBJ2-5,CASSHGDTQETQYF,TGTGCCAGCAGCCATGGGGACACCCAAGAGACCCAGTACTTC
NA,TRBV28,NA,TRBJ1-5,CASSLSEGISRQPQHF,TGTGCCAGCAGTTTATCCGAGGGAATAAGTCGGCAGCCCCAGCATTTT
NA,TRBV3-1/TRBV3-2,NA,TRBJ1-2,CASRNRVNYGYTF,TGTGCCAGCAGGAACAGGGTTAACTATGGCTACACCTTC
NA,TRBV18,NA,TRBJ1-4,CASSPAVGGGNEKLFF,TGTGCCAGCTCACCTGCTGTTGGTGGAGGGAATGAAAAACTGTTTTTT
NA,TRBV24-1,NA,TRBJ2-7,CATSDPAGYEQYF,TGTGCCACCAGTGACCCGGCAGGCTACGAGCAGTACTTC
TRBD1,TRBV4-2,NA,TRBJ1-2,CASSQESGGLWWGYTF,TGTGCCAGCAGCCAAGAATCAGGGGGCCTTTGGTGGGGCTACACCTTC
TRBD1,TRBV5-1,few,TRBJ1-2,CASSISPGQAYYGYTF,TGCGCCAGCAGCATTTCACCGGGACAGGCATACTATGGCTACACCTTC
NA,TRBV30,NA,TRBJ1-2,CAWSVQGGYTF,TGTGCCTGGAGTGTACAGGGTGGCTACACCTTC
TRBD1,TRBV18,once,TRBJ1-3,CASSPPDRASNTIYF,TGTGCCAGCTCACCACCGGACAGGGCGTCAAACACCATATATTTT
NA,TRBV2,NA,TRBJ1-2,CASSELIALKGPKLWYGYTF,TGTGCCAGCAGTGAGCTAATCGCCTTAAAGGGGCCTAAACTATGGTATGGCTACACCTTC
TRBD1,TRBV2,NA,TRBJ2-1,CASSVRQGASSYNEQFF,TGTGCCAGCAGCGTAAGACAGGGGGCATCGTCCTACAATGAGCAGTTCTTC
TRBD1,TRBV5-4,NA,TRBJ2-2,CASSPWTGHTGELFF,TGTGCCAGCAGTCCGTGGACAGGGCACACCGGGGAGCTGTTTTTT
TRBD1,TRBV11-2,NA,TRBJ1-2,CASSSPGQGVYGYTF,TGTGCCAGCAGCTCTCCGGGACAGGGCGTCTATGGCTACACCTTC
TRBD1,TRBV19,NA,TRBJ2-7,CASSSQTGAYEQYF,TGTGCCAGTAGTTCTCAAACAGGGGCCTACGAGCAGTACTTC
NA,TRBV11-2,NA,TRBJ1-5,CASSSGDSFWNQPQHF,TGTGCCAGCAGTTCCGGGGATTCGTTCTGGAATCAGCCCCAGCATTTT
TRBD1,TRBV12-3/TRBV12-4,NA,TRBJ1-5,CASRDRGYQPQHF,TGTGCCAGCAGGGACAGGGGTTATCAGCCCCAGCATTTT
NA,TRBV15,NA,TRBJ1-4,CATSRDPTGGNEKLFF,TGTGCCACCAGCAGAGACCCGACAGGCGGTAATGAAAAACTGTTTTTT
NA,TRBV7-9,NA,TRBJ1-2,CASRPTGWAYGYTF,TGTGCCAGCAGACCGACAGGCTGGGCGTATGGCTACACCTTC
TRBD1,TRBV6-5,NA,TRBJ2-3,CASTRQGAGDTQYF,TGTGCCAGCACCCGACAGGGGGCAGGGGATACGCAGTATTTT
TRBD1,TRBV6-2/TRBV6-3,NA,TRBJ1-2,CASSQGQNYGYTF,TGTGCCAGCAGCCAGGGACAGAACTATGGCTACACCTTC
TRBD1,TRBV18,NA,TRBJ1-2,CASSPSRDRVSGYTF,TGTGCCAGCTCACCAAGCCGGGACAGGGTTTCGGGCTACACCTTC
NA,TRBV15,NA,TRBJ2-7,CATSRGTLYEQYF,TGTGCCACCAGCAGAGGGACTCTTTACGAGCAGTACTTC
TRBD1,TRBV2,NA,TRBJ1-6,CASSLTGASPLHF,TGTGCCAGCAGCCTGACAGGGGCTTCACCCCTCCACTTT
TRBD2,TRBV7-2,few,TRBJ2-3,CASSSGLDTDTQYF,TGTGCCAGCAGCTCGGGACTAGACACAGATACGCAGTATTTT
NA,TRBV6-2/TRBV6-3,NA,TRBJ1-1,CASSYSGFNFEAFF,TGTGCCAGCAGTTATTCAGGGTTTAACTTTGAAGCTTTCTTT
NA,TRBV7-6,NA,TRBJ1-3,CASSPGGTRGNTIYF,TGTGCCAGCAGCCCCGGGGGGACGAGGGGAAACACCATATATTTT
NA,TRBV19,NA,TRBJ1-2,CASSIQGLVDYGYTF,TGTGCCAGTAGTATACAGGGGCTGGTCGACTATGGCTACACCTTC
NA,TRBV4-2,NA,TRBJ2-3,CASSQGASSTDTQYF,TGTGCCAGCAGCCAAGGGGCTAGCAGCACAGATACGCAGTATTTT
NA,TRBV6-5,NA,TRBJ1-2,CASRGGGVYGYTF,TGTGCCAGCCGAGGGGGAGGGGTCTATGGCTACACCTTC
TRBD1,TRBV5-6,once,TRBJ1-2,CASSLNLGQGFSNYGYTF,TGTGCCAGCAGCTTGAATTTGGGACAGGGATTTTCCAACTATGGCTACACCTTC
TRBD2,TRBV7-2,NA,TRBJ2-7,CASSFERGMYEQYF,TGTGCCAGCAGCTTCGAGCGGGGTATGTACGAGCAGTACTTC
NA,TRBV24-1,NA,TRBJ1-1,CATRTAPPLLEAFF,TGTGCCACCAGGACAGCCCCACCCCTACTTGAAGCTTTCTTT
TRBD1,TRBV24-1,NA,TRBJ1-1,CATKARQGGTEAFF,TGTGCCACCAAGGCCCGACAGGGAGGCACTGAAGCTTTCTTT
TRBD2,TRBV24-1,NA,TRBJ2-5,CATSDASGRAHHETQYF,TGTGCCACCAGTGATGCTAGCGGGAGGGCCCACCACGAGACCCAGTACTTC
TRBD2,TRBV11-2,NA,TRBJ2-3,CASSRGLAGVTDTQYF,TGTGCCAGCAGCAGGGGACTAGCGGGAGTCACAGATACGCAGTATTTT
NA,TRBV27,NA,TRBJ1-3,CASSYSLGNTIYF,TGTGCCAGCAGTTACTCCCTCGGAAACACCATATATTTT
TRBD2,TRBV15,NA,TRBJ2-1,CATSRGRERLYNEQFF,TGTGCCACCAGCCGTGGGAGGGAGCGCCTCTACAATGAGCAGTTCTTC
NA,TRBV6-2/TRBV6-3,NA,TRBJ1-4,CASSGWRTNEKLFF,TGTGCCAGCAGTGGGTGGAGAACCAATGAAAAACTGTTTTTT
TRBD1,TRBV19,NA,TRBJ2-1,CAREPGQGYNEQFF,TGTGCCAGAGAACCGGGACAGGGGTACAATGAGCAGTTCTTC
NA,TRBV5-1,NA,TRBJ2-3,CAGGGSQPDTQYF,TGCGCCGGCGGAGGTTCCCAACCAGATACGCAGTATTTT
NA,TRBV6-5,once,TRBJ1-1,CASSFPGHTEAFF,TGTGCCAGCAGTTTTCCAGGGCACACTGAAGCTTTCTTT
NA,TRBV6-5,NA,TRBJ1-4,CASSYRGGPTNEKLFF,TGTGCCAGCAGTTACAGGGGCGGCCCAACTAATGAAAAACTGTTTTTT
NA,TRBV28,NA,TRBJ2-1,CASSGFKAGRYNEQFF,TGTGCCAGCAGTGGGTTTAAGGCGGGACGGTACAATGAGCAGTTCTTC